This TCR beta chain was captured in a study of blood T cells in healthy people across ages (dated by TCRdb to between 2015 and 2016). About the study as a whole: In model experiments, template switching captured about one uniquely barcoded TCR beta cDNA molecule for every two T cells. Using deep sequencing normalized with unique cDNA molecular identifiers, the study measured how TCR beta repertoire diversity changes with age. The donors were divided into four age groups: young (average approximately 16 years), middle-aged (about 40), aged (around 67) and long-lived (about 84). Using the same blood draw, the study looked at two additional independent replicas of 1 million unique cDNA reads for two donors, one aged 18 to 30 and the other aged 80 or older.

Libraries came from 5' RACE. TCRdb lists the instrument as Illumina HiSeq 2500. The second PCR ran for roughly 7 to 12 cycles and used a J-beta primer mix along with a sample-barcoded 5' primer. A unique molecular identifier was introduced onto each TCR beta cDNA molecule by a template-switch 5' adaptor carrying 12 random nucleotides. Each sample yielded at least 3 million CDR3-containing paired-end reads. All of the RNA was converted into first-strand cDNA using the Mint cDNA synthesis kit, with a TRBC-specific oligonucleotide serving as the primer. Following uracil-DNA glycosylase treatment, a first 18-cycle PCR with universal primers M1SS and BC2_uni_R was performed on all cDNA. In the paper's pipeline: Each sample was normalized by randomly selecting 1 million high-quality reads, each carrying a distinct molecular identifier. Instead of being binned into consensus sequences, reads with shared molecular identifiers were discarded. MiTCR, set to a Q25 quality threshold and the strictest error-elimination algorithm, was used for CDR3 identification, clonotype clustering and error correction. A nonparametric unseen species model with Euler transformation was used to estimate lower-bound total TCR beta diversity. TCRdb applied fastp at Q25 and MiXCR to the public reads, then kept only in-frame beta chains. Identical CDR3 protein sequences are pooled into one entry, listed with their most common genes and DNA. TCRdb's processing, not the study's, gives the V and J calls here. This sample comprises fewer than 1,200,000 distinct CDR3 sequences, under 30% of them detected only once. The top ten hold approximately 0.7% of the sample.

Donors were 39 systemically healthy Caucasian individuals from Russia aged 6 to 90 years. Each donor gave 9 to 10 milliliters of peripheral blood, collected into EDTA-treated Vacutainer tubes. Ficoll-Paque density-gradient centrifugation was used to isolate PBMCs, with at least 7 million per sample. Trizol reagent was used to extract total RNA from PBMCs, with at least 6 micrograms per sample. The percentages of naive CD45RAhigh/CD27high T cells were determined by flow cytometry on a PBMC aliquot from every donor. For this clonotype: This clone's antigen is unknown. Base qualities are not at hand, and no much larger clone is one base apart.

Beyond this particular receptor, the publication reports: A strong correlation was found between observed TCR beta diversity and the percentage of naive T cells measured by flow cytometry. Estimates of total diversity from one million sequenced T cells were regarded as lower bounds and underestimates. Observed TCR beta diversity per million T cells fell roughly linearly with age, and a significant reduction was already apparent by age roughly 40. Because donor CMV infection status was unknown, age-related changes in expanded clonotypes were potentially confounded. Since profiling was done on bulk unsorted PBMCs, naive and antigen-experienced compartments could not be conclusively compared. Compared with the aged group, the long-lived group had more naive CD4+ T cells, fewer expanded clones and increased TCR diversity, a pattern suggesting age selection.

This same sample was also part of a study on T cells of mothers and their children. That second publication adds: The donors were nine systemically healthy Caucasian individuals, made up of three mothers and their six children. cDNA synthesis consumed the entire amount of extracted RNA, loaded at about 1.5 ug RNA in each 15 ul reaction. In the second PCR, the M1S primer introduced both the sample barcodes and 2-4 random nucleotides. More than 9 million TCR beta CDR3 reads were obtained from each mother, and about 3 million reads were obtained from each child. Thymic selection similarly shapes TCR recombination output in related and unrelated pairs, with minor effect from inherited differences. Normalized repertoire overlap in related mother-child pairs was always slightly higher than in unrelated mother-child pairs, but the difference was never significant. Persistent microchimeric T cell clones were not detected, at a sensitivity of 85 to 100 clones per million clonotypes. Deep NGS was used in the study to compare the TCR beta repertoires of mothers and children and to look for features that separate related mother-child pairs from unrelated individuals. The mean age was roughly 40 +/- 4 years for the mothers and approximately 11 +/- 4 years for the children. Libraries were sequenced on Illumina HiSeq 2000 with 100+100 nt paired-end reads after adapter ligation with NEBNext reagents. To avoid cross-contamination, the mother libraries and the child libraries were prepared a month apart and sequenced in separate runs. Each donor had between about 450,000 and 2,100,000 distinct TCR beta clonotypes identified. Naive TCR beta clonotypes were estimated from low-frequency clonotypes matched to each donor's FACS-determined naive share, without sorting.

Material for sequencing was blood. The clonotype originates from a girl aged 2 to 10 in good health.

CDR3 loop: CASSLTGHPQPQHF. The DNA sequence is TGTGCCAGCAGTTTAACAGGGCACCCACAGCCCCAGCATTTT. This chain is built from TRBV12-3 or TRBV12-4 and TRBJ1-5; the D region possibly corresponds to TRBD1 (6 bases align). The CDR3, from cysteine to phenylalanine, totals 14 residues. CDR3 DNA only is kept here, 42 bases in frame from base 1. V is pared back by 2 bases and J by 7 bases, with 12 bases lying between the germline termini.